The 21 T cell receptor beta chains listed next were all sequenced from one sample in a study of blood T cell repertoires in COVID-19 (dated by TCRdb to 2020 to 2022). The library was built by means of the immunoSEQ multiplex PCR assay. TCRdb mirrors the immuneACCESS table, restricted to in-frame sequences. Some clones are absent from its copies; in checked studies, under half trace to an unresolved V gene, and the reason for the others is unknown. Within this sample are about 300,000 clones, with approximately 90% of them counted one time only. 6.3% of the sample rests with the top ten. The sequenced material came from peripheral blood. These receptor sequences come from a woman in her fifties or sixties with COVID-19, enrolled during active disease.

The V and J genes are TRBV19 and TRBJ2-1; 9 bases agree with TRBD1. The V segment lost 5 bases and the J segment 8 bases; nucleotides outside the gene matches: 4. This CDR3 comprises 13 residues. Germline lookup yields CDR1 LNHDA and CDR2 SQIVND (reference sequence). In DNA, the CDR3 is TGTGCCAGTAGTTCACGACAGGGGGATGAGCAGTTCTTC. Translated, it gives CASSSRQGDEQFF. Based on the CDR3 plus reference TRBV19 and TRBJ2-1, the full variable domain is DGGITQSPKYLFRKEGQNVTLSCEQNLNHDAMYWYRQDPGQGLRLIYYSQIVNDFQKGDIAEGYSVSREKKESFPLTVTSAQKNPTAFYLCASSSRQGDEQFFGPGTRLTVL.

This chain links TRBV11-2 with TRBJ1-2; the D gene is possibly TRBD1 (5 bases). The CDR3 spans 12 residues. The V gene's germline CDR1 is SGHAT and CDR2 FQNNGV. V lost 5 bases, J lost 3 bases, and 7 bases lay in between. The CDR3 DNA is TGTGCCAGCAGCGGGGGGGACTATGGCTACACCTTC. Protein: CASSGGDYGYTF.

The chain employs TRBV6-2 or TRBV6-3 and TRBJ2-3; 12 bases agree with TRBD2. With V trimmed by 4 bases and J by 2 bases, 16 bases remained unmatched. CDR1 and CDR2 (germline): MNHEY, SVGEGT. The CDR3 runs to 20 residues. This CDR3 is CASSFPGLAGTVGTTDTQYF. The DNA for the CDR3 is TGTGCCAGCAGTTTTCCGGGACTAGCGGGTACCGTGGGGACCACAGATACGCAGTATTTT.

The rearrangement uses TRBV6-1 and TRBJ1-3; maybe TRBD1 (5 bases). Trimming took off 2 bases at V and 2 bases at J, with 13 bases between the two ends. Looked up from germline, CDR1 is MNHNS and CDR2 is SASEGT. The length of the CDR3 is 16 residues. This chain's CDR3 is CASSEIKGGAGNTIYF. CDR3 in DNA: TGTGCCAGCAGTGAAATTAAGGGAGGGGCTGGAAACACCATATATTTT.

The chain recombines TRBV30 with TRBJ1-2, with TRBD1 matching over 7 bases. The CDR3 consists of 11 residues. Per the germline V gene, CDR1 is GTSNPN and CDR2 is SVGIG (reference sequence). J was trimmed by 10 bases and V by 4 bases; bases with no gene match: 6. The CDR3 coding sequence is TGTGCCTGGAATACCGGGACAGTCTACACCTTC. As protein: CAWNTGTVYTF.

The chain is built from TRBV6-2 or TRBV6-3 and TRBJ2-1, with TRBD1 matching 9 bases. Trimming cost V 5 bases and J 0 bases; bases outside gene matches: 11. This CDR3 spans 18 amino acids. Looked up from germline, CDR1 is MNHEY and CDR2 is SVGEGT. The DNA of the CDR3 is TGTGCCAGCAGTGTACCAGGGACAGGGCAACTCTCCTACAATGAGCAGTTCTTC. This sequence encodes CASSVPGTGQLSYNEQFF.

The chain is built from TRBV6-2 or TRBV6-3 and TRBJ2-7; the D gene is possibly TRBD2 (6 bases). The CDR3 extends over 15 amino acids. Trimming stripped 5 bases from V and 1 base from J, with 15 bases between. The germline gives CDR1 MNHEY, CDR2 SVGEGT. The CDR3 sequence: CASSQRGFPSYEQYF. Here the CDR3 DNA reads TGTGCCAGCAGTCAACGGGGGTTTCCGTCCTACGAGCAGTACTTC.

This clone was picked up one time. The J gene is TRBJ2-1, the V gene TRBV5-1, with a weak D call TRBD2 (7 bases). Trimming shortened V by 0 bases and J by 6 bases, and 10 bases separated the two germline ends. The length of the CDR3 is 14 residues. Germline V gives CDR1 SGHRS, CDR2 YFSETQ. CDR3 amino acids: CASSLERGGNEQFF. CDR3 nucleotide sequence: TGCGCCAGCAGCTTGGAAAGGGGGGGCAATGAGCAGTTCTTC.

The sample holds one count of this clone. This chain connects TRBV4-3 to TRBJ2-5; the match to TRBD2 covers 11 bases. The germline V gene has CDR1 LGHNA and CDR2 YSLEER. With V trimmed by 0 bases and J by 1 base, 10 bases remained unmatched. The CDR3 length is 19 residues. The DNA of the CDR3 is TGCGCCAGCAGCCAAGATTTGGAGACTAGCGGGGCGTTCCAAGAGACCCAGTACTTC. This gives the protein CASSQDLETSGAFQETQYF.

The chain uses TRBV6-2 or TRBV6-3 and TRBJ2-7; no firm D call. The V end lost 2 bases, the J end lost 5 bases, and 4 bases lay between the germline ends. This CDR3 is built from 11 residues. Germline CDR1 and CDR2: MNHEY and SVGEGT. The chain's CDR3 is CASSYVNEQYF. The CDR3, as DNA: TGTGCCAGCAGTTACGTTAACGAGCAGTACTTC.

The chain has TRBV3-1 (or the pseudogene TRBV3-2) and TRBJ1-1; tentatively, D is TRBD1 (5 bases). Germline V lookup: CDR1 LGHDT, CDR2 YNNKEL (reference sequence). This CDR3 contains 15 residues. V was trimmed by 3 bases and J by 0 bases, leaving 11 bases between them. The CDR3 here is CASSHRKGMNTEAFF. As DNA, the CDR3 is TGTGCCAGCAGCCATCGCAAGGGGATGAACACTGAAGCTTTCTTT.

The chain couples TRBV18 to TRBJ2-3, with D perhaps matching TRBD1 (5 bases). This CDR3 is built from 14 residues. The germline CDR1 and CDR2 sequences are KGHSH and LQKENI. V dropped 3 bases and J dropped 8 bases, with 15 bases sitting between them. CDR3 bases: TGTGCCAGCTCACCGGGGCAGGGTCCTGGTACGCAGTATTTT. This gives the protein CASSPGQGPGTQYF.

V and J are TRBV12-5 and TRBJ2-4; 10 nucleotides align to TRBD1. J was trimmed by 2 bases and V by 2 bases; bases with no gene match: 12. The germline V gene encodes CDR1 LGHNT and CDR2 FRNRAP. There are 19 residues in the CDR3. This chain's CDR3 is CASGLRFAGQGVTKNIQYF. The CDR3 region has the DNA TGTGCTAGTGGTTTGAGATTTGCCGGACAGGGGGTTACCAAAAACATTCAGTACTTC. Full variable domain (remainder filled in from reference TRBV12-5 and TRBJ2-4): DARVTQTPRHKVTEMGQEVTMRCQPILGHNTVFWYRQTMMQGLELLAYFRNRAPLDDSGMPKDRFSAEMPDATLATLKIQPSEPRDSAVYFCASGLRFAGQGVTKNIQYFGAGTRLSVL.

This chain joins TRBV3-1 (or the pseudogene TRBV3-2) and TRBJ2-7; D is unclear. The CDR3 consists of 14 residues. The V end was cut by 3 bases, the J end by 2 bases, with 11 bases between. CDR1 is LGHDT and CDR2 is YNNKEL in the germline V gene (reference sequence). CDR3 amino acids: CASSHQVTTYEQYF. CDR3 bases: TGTGCCAGCAGCCATCAGGTCACAACCTACGAGCAGTACTTC.

The CDR3 region has the DNA TGCGCCAGCAGTCCGGACAGAACGAACACTGAAGCTTTCTTT. Encoded protein: CASSPDRTNTEAFF. The chain is built from TRBV23-1 and TRBJ1-1, with D perhaps matching TRBD1 (6 bases). TRBV23-1 is identified as an open reading frame with a role that is uncertain. Trimming stripped 4 bases from V and 1 base from J, with 10 bases between. This CDR3 contains 14 residues.

In regard to this clone: Other DNA sequences in this sample translate to the same CDR3. The chain couples TRBV6-5 to TRBJ1-1; TRBD1 aligns across 9 bases. This CDR3 contains 14 residues. Trimming cost V 5 bases and J 3 bases; bases outside gene matches: 4. Germline V gene sequence: CDR1 MNHEY, CDR2 SVGAGI. CDR3 coding DNA: TGTGCCAGCAGTCGAGGACAGGGGTACACTGAAGCTTTCTTT. Its protein product is CASSRGQGYTEAFF.

The chain is built from TRBV24-1 and TRBJ2-2; D may be TRBD1 (5 bases). CDR1 and CDR2 from the germline V gene are KGHDR and SFDVKD. The length of the CDR3 is 16 residues. V dropped 4 bases and J dropped 1 base, with 12 bases sitting between them. CDR3 coding DNA: TGTGCCACCAGTGAAAGTGGTCAGGGGAACACCGGGGAGCTGTTTTTT. Residues: CATSESGQGNTGELFF.

The chain employs TRBV9 and TRBJ2-2; 9 bases fit TRBD1. CDR1 is SGDLS and CDR2 is YYNGEE in the germline V gene. This CDR3 is built from 16 residues. V gave up 3 bases and J gave up 5 bases; unmatched junction bases: 8. The CDR3 sequence is CASSGQGEIATGELFF. DNA for the CDR3: TGTGCCAGCAGCGGACAGGGGGAGATCGCTACCGGGGAGCTGTTTTTT.

The chain links TRBV18 to TRBJ1-1; 7 bases fit TRBD1. Germline V gene lookup returns CDR1 KGHSH and CDR2 LQKENI. The CDR3 has 15 amino acids. J gave up 11 bases and V 3 bases, and 15 bases lay outside the gene matches. The CDR3 region is CASSPIPRGGSEAFF. DNA for the CDR3: TGTGCCAGCTCACCGATTCCGAGAGGGGGCTCAGAGGCTTTCTTT.

The chain carries TRBV10-3 and TRBJ1-2; unclear D gene. The CDR3 runs 14 residues. Deletions cut 0 bases from V and 4 bases from J, with 9 bases between. CDR1 is ENHRY and CDR2 is SYGVKD in the germline V gene. CDR3 region: CAISESGRPYGYTF. CDR3 DNA sequence: TGTGCCATCAGTGAGTCCGGCAGGCCCTATGGCTACACCTTC.

The V and J genes are TRBV7-2 and TRBJ1-3; 9 bases are shared with TRBD1. The V gene's germline CDR1 is SGHTA and CDR2 FQGNSA. V shed 3 bases and J 0 bases; nucleotides not matched to a gene: 9. The CDR3 is made up of 18 amino acids. In DNA form, the CDR3 reads TGTGCCAGCAGCTTCCCCGGGACAGGGCTCAGCTCTGGAAACACCATATATTTT. Translating gives CASSFPGTGLSSGNTIYF.